A single sample gave rise to the 2 T cell receptor beta chains below, sequenced in a study of blood T cells in healthy people across ages. With a J-beta primer mix and a sample-barcoded 5' primer, a second PCR ran about 7 to 12 cycles. TCRdb reanalysed the 5' RACE reads using MiXCR and keeps one entry per CDR3 protein. Counted here are some 1.8 million distinct CDR3 sequences, about two fifths occurring once; the ten biggest clones make up under 30%. The sequenced sample was blood. The origin of the receptors is a human donor in good health.

This clonotype was detected a few times. This rearrangement joins TRBV5-1 to TRBJ2-1; a weak D match, TRBD1 (5 bases). The germline V gene encodes CDR1 SGHRS and CDR2 YFSETQ. Trimming shortened V by 4 bases and J by 5 bases, and 16 bases separated the two germline ends. The CDR3 runs to 15 residues. The CDR3 nucleotides read TGCGCCAGCAGCCCTGGACATAATTCTAACAATGAGCAGTTCTTC. As protein: CASSPGHNSNNEQFF.

The genes are TRBV9 and TRBJ2-5; 8 positions match TRBD2. This CDR3 is built from 15 residues. The V and J ends lost 3 bases and 5 bases, in that order; junction bases with no gene match: 9. The germline gives CDR1 SGDLS, CDR2 YYNGEE. Written as DNA, the CDR3 is TGTGCCAGCAGCGGGGGAGCGGGGGTGGCGGAGACCCAGTACTTC. It codes for CASSGGAGVAETQYF.